This TCR beta chain was found in a study of shared clonotypes between healthy human individuals. This CDR3 has 16 amino acids. Germline-derived CDR1 and CDR2 are SGHAT and FQNNGV. The ends lost 5 bases at V and 1 base at J; junction bases unmatched: 10. Only in-frame clones appear in the TCRdb table, and some are missing; sequencing was by immunoSEQ multiplex PCR. The sample consists of approximately 2.5 million clones, approximately 93% of them appearing once. The sequencing sample was made of naive CD4+ T cells from PBMCs. Specified subset: CD45RA+ positively selected. This receptor was taken from a man between 18 and 29 years old in good health. Some clones in this sample may be carry-over from other donors' samples. The gene calls are TRBV11-2 and TRBJ1-1, with 7 bases that match TRBD1. The CDR3 is CASSPNQGQSNTEAFF. As DNA, the CDR3 is TGTGCCAGCAGCCCTAACCAGGGACAGTCGAACACTGAAGCTTTCTTT.